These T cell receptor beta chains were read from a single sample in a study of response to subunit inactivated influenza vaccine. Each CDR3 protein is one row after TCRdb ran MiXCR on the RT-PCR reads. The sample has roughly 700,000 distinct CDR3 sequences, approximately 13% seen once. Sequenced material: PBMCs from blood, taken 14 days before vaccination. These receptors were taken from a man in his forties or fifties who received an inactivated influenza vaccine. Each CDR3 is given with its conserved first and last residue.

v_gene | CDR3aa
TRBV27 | CASSLTLVAGYNSPLHF
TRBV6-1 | CASKGRRNTGELFF
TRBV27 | CASSSFRDRKRSNYGYTF
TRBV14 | CASSETLAGVSSYNEQFF
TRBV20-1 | CTARAGAGTISTDTQYF
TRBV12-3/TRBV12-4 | CASSFKQVAEAFF
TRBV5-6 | CASSVTGAEGEKLFF
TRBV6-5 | CASSYRTGFEQYF
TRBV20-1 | CSATPPGQPQHF
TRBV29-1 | CSVVWGGGYTF
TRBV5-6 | CASSLFRQETQYF
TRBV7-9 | CASSSGPTSTDTQYF
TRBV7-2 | CASSSSGSIGVTQYF
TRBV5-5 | CASSQLAGLYNEQFF
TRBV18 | CASSPPGTGSYEQYF
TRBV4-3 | CASSQDGTAYNEQFF
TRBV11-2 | CASSLDLRAGGRSSTDTQYF
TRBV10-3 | CATRGEVNEQYF